This T cell receptor (beta chain) was sequenced for a study of shared clonotypes between healthy human individuals. J lost 4 bases, V lost 5 bases, and 7 bases had no gene match. The CDR3 length is 16 residues. Germline V lookup: CDR1 ENHRY, CDR2 SYGVKD. Here immunoSEQ multiplex PCR was the method, and the copy in TCRdb shows in-frame clones only, minus some. The data contain approximately 1.5 million clones, approximately 98% of them singletons. General study findings and limits: Generation probabilities were higher for clonotypes shared across all four sorted-subset donors than for unshared ones. Sequencing depth was expected to influence donor clonotype sharing. Sampling involved blood alone; tissue repertoires likely differ.

On this clone: Its antigen is as yet unknown.

The rearrangement joins TRBV10-3 to TRBJ2-7; TRBD2 matches at 14 bases. The clonotype was recovered from a man aged 25-45 years in good health. The source material was naive CD4+ T cells sorted from blood. Specified subset: CD45RA+ positively selected. The CDR3 protein is CAISSGTSGRIYEQYF. The DNA of the CDR3 is TGTGCCATCAGTTCCGGGACTAGCGGGAGAATATACGAGCAGTACTTC.